The 30 T cell receptor beta chains below were found in one sample sequenced in a study of siplizumab effects on memory and regulatory T cells. The assay was immunoSEQ multiplex PCR, and TCRdb's table has in-frame clones only and misses some. The sample includes approximately 91,000 clones, around 93% of them seen just once. Specimen: CD8+ T cells sorted from blood. All receptors come from a human donor in good health.

The chain carries TRBV2 and TRBJ2-7; TRBD1 agrees at 9 bases. The length of the CDR3 is 14 residues. Germline V CDR1 and CDR2: SNHLY, FYNNEI. The V and J ends lost 3 bases and 6 bases, in that order; junction bases with no gene match: 6. This CDR3 is CASSERQGGREQYF. The DNA of the CDR3 is TGTGCCAGCAGTGAGCGACAGGGGGGCCGCGAGCAGTACTTC.

The CDR3 nucleotides read TGCGCCAGCAGCGCGGGACAGGCGACTAATGAAAAACTGTTTTTT. This codes for CASSAGQATNEKLFF. The V gene is TRBV4-1, the J gene TRBJ1-4; 8 nucleotides line up with TRBD1. In germline, CDR1 is MGHRA, CDR2 YSYEKL. The J segment lost 2 bases and the V segment lost 5 bases, leaving 4 bases of the junction unmatched. The CDR3 contains 15 residues.

The J gene is TRBJ2-3, the V gene TRBV9; perhaps TRBD1 as D (6 bases). Trimming took off 3 bases at V and 0 bases at J, with 14 bases between the two ends. The V gene's germline CDR1 is SGDLS and CDR2 YYNGEE. The length of the CDR3 is 16 residues. CDR3 in DNA: TGTGCCAGCAGCGCTGCGTTGGACAGCAGCACAGATACGCAGTATTTT. Translation gives CASSAALDSSTDTQYF.

The chain combines TRBV9 with TRBJ2-7; 8 bases agree with TRBD2. Germline CDR1 reads SGDLS; CDR2 reads YYNGEE. CDR3 length: 14 residues. J gave up 5 bases and V 3 bases, and 7 bases lay outside the gene matches. The CDR3 loop reads CASSAGTSSNEQYF. The CDR3 coding sequence is TGTGCCAGCAGCGCCGGGACTAGTTCAAACGAGCAGTACTTC. The variable domain in full, completed from reference TRBV9 and TRBJ2-7, reads DSGVTQTPKHLITATGQRVTLRCSPRSGDLSVYWYQQSLDQGLQFLIQYYNGEERAKGNILERFSAQQFPDLHSELNLSSLELGDSALYFCASSAGTSSNEQYFGPGTRLTVT.

The CDR3 bases are TGTGCCAGTGCCGAAAGCGGGATTACCTACAATGAGCAGTTCTTC. Its protein product is CASAESGITYNEQFF. The chain carries TRBV19 and TRBJ2-1; 7 nucleotides agree with TRBD2. J was trimmed by 2 bases and V by 8 bases; bases with no gene match: 9. The germline gives CDR1 LNHDA, CDR2 SQIVND (reference sequence). This CDR3 has 15 residues. The whole variable domain, remainder taken from reference TRBV19 and TRBJ2-1, is DGGITQSPKYLFRKEGQNVTLSCEQNLNHDAMYWYRQDPGQGLRLIYYSQIVNDFQKGDIAEGYSVSREKKESFPLTVTSAQKNPTAFYLCASAESGITYNEQFFGPGTRLTVL.

V gene TRBV9 combines with J gene TRBJ2-7; 11 nucleotides match TRBD2. V trimming: 5 bases; J trimming: 1 base; junction bases outside the gene matches: 5. The CDR3 extends over 15 amino acids. Germline lookup yields CDR1 SGDLS and CDR2 YYNGEE. CDR3 DNA sequence: TGTGCCAGCAGTGCCGGGACTAGCGGATCCTACGAGCAGTACTTC. Protein: CASSAGTSGSYEQYF. Together with reference TRBV9 and TRBJ2-7, the CDR3 gives the full variable domain: DSGVTQTPKHLITATGQRVTLRCSPRSGDLSVYWYQQSLDQGLQFLIQYYNGEERAKGNILERFSAQQFPDLHSELNLSSLELGDSALYFCASSAGTSGSYEQYFGPGTRLTVT.

V is TRBV5-1 and J is TRBJ2-1; D is possibly TRBD2 (6 bases). The CDR3 spans 16 residues. Germline-derived CDR1 and CDR2 are SGHRS and YFSETQ. Trimming left V 0 bases short and J 0 bases short, with 10 bases between. The CDR3 DNA is TGCGCCAGCAGCTTGGCCTTCGGGAGCTCCTACAATGAGCAGTTCTTC. It specifies CASSLAFGSSYNEQFF.

The chain uses TRBV27 and TRBJ2-6; 7 nucleotides match TRBD1. J lost 0 bases, V lost 2 bases, and 4 bases had no gene match. Germline lookup yields CDR1 MNHEY and CDR2 SMNVEV (reference sequence). CDR3 length equals 17 residues. The CDR3 region is CASSLLQGNSGANVLTF. In DNA, the CDR3 is TGTGCCAGCAGTTTACTACAGGGGAACTCTGGGGCCAACGTCCTGACTTTC.

Only one count was recorded for this clone. The chain combines TRBV2 with TRBJ2-2; no definite D call. The V end lost 11 bases, the J end lost 6 bases, and 16 bases lay between the germline ends. The CDR3 is 13 amino acids. Germline CDR1 reads SNHLY; CDR2 reads FYNNEI. CDR3 loop: CAGWGGVSGELFF. CDR3 coding DNA: TGTGCCGGATGGGGTGGAGTATCCGGGGAGCTGTTTTTT.

The CDR3 sequence: CASRQSFNEKLFF. CDR3 bases: TGTGCCAGCCGACAGTCCTTTAATGAAAAACTGTTTTTT. V and J are TRBV2 and TRBJ1-4, with a tentative D call TRBD1 (5 bases). CDR3 length: 13 amino acids. Per the germline V gene, CDR1 is SNHLY and CDR2 is FYNNEI. The V end lost 8 bases, the J end lost 4 bases, and 11 bases lay between the germline ends. Complete variable domain (other parts from reference TRBV2 and TRBJ1-4): EPEVTQTPSHQVTQMGQEVILRCVPISNHLYFYWYRQILGQKVEFLVSFYNNEISEKSEIFDDQFSVERPDGSNFTLKIRSTKLEDSAMYFCASRQSFNEKLFFGSGTQLSVL.

The chain recombines TRBV19 with TRBJ2-2; 7 bases match TRBD2. Germline V gene sequence: CDR1 LNHDA, CDR2 SQIVND (reference sequence). This CDR3 contains 17 residues. Unmatched junction bases numbered 17, after V lost 6 bases and J lost 7 bases. This chain's CDR3 is CASSMSSGNVRGGELFF. Here the CDR3 DNA reads TGTGCCAGTAGCATGTCTAGCGGTAACGTACGGGGCGGGGAGCTGTTTTTT.

The chain uses TRBV9 and TRBJ1-2; TRBD1 might be the D (5 bases). V was clipped by 3 bases and J by 6 bases, with 15 bases between them. From germline, CDR1 is SGDLS and CDR2 YYNGEE. The CDR3 length is 14 residues. DNA of the CDR3: TGTGCCAGCAGCGCCCTGACGGGGGGAGATGGCTACACCTTC. Protein: CASSALTGGDGYTF.

The V call is TRBV7-8, the J call TRBJ2-3; 13 nucleotides line up with TRBD2. The CDR3 sequence is 17 residues long. Per the germline V gene, CDR1 is SGHVS and CDR2 is FQNEAQ. With V trimmed by 4 bases and J by 4 bases, 8 bases remained unmatched. The CDR3 region is CASSSLGLAGSPDTQYF. CDR3 nucleotides: TGTGCCAGCAGCTCACTGGGACTAGCGGGGTCCCCAGATACGCAGTATTTT.

CDR3: CASSDVSGRISDETGSYNEQFF. The CDR3 nucleotides are TGTGCCAGCAGTGACGTTAGCGGGAGAATATCTGACGAGACCGGTTCCTACAATGAGCAGTTCTTC. J is TRBJ2-1 and V is TRBV27; 9 bases agree with TRBD2. The CDR3 is made up of 22 amino acids. Per the germline V gene, CDR1 is MNHEY and CDR2 is SMNVEV (reference sequence). Trimming took 5 bases from V and 1 from J; bases not matched to a gene: 24.

Here the CDR3 DNA reads TGCGCCAGCAGCGATAGGACGAGCTACAATGAGCAGTTCTTC. Amino acids: CASSDRTSYNEQFF. The V gene is TRBV5-1, the J gene TRBJ2-1; D is undetermined. CDR1 and CDR2 (germline): SGHRS, YFSETQ. This CDR3 comprises 14 residues. V lost 4 bases to trimming and J lost 3 bases, with 11 bases between them.

The rearrangement uses TRBV4-1 and TRBJ2-7, with D possibly TRBD2 on 5 matching bases. This CDR3 is built from 17 residues. V gave up 1 base and J gave up 4 bases, with 20 bases separating them. Germline CDR1 and CDR2: MGHRA and YSYEKL. This CDR3 reads CASSQVIASNPPYEQYF. Here the CDR3 DNA reads TGCGCCAGCAGCCAAGTAATAGCTAGCAACCCCCCGTACGAGCAGTACTTC.

CDR3 nucleotide sequence: TGTGCCAGCAATACGAACCGGGGACTAGCGGGAGGTCAGAGCTCCTACGAGCAGTACTTC. Encoded protein: CASNTNRGLAGGQSSYEQYF. The chain joins TRBV2 to TRBJ2-7; 15 bases are shared with TRBD2. With 7 bases clipped from V and 0 bases from J, the junction kept 16 bases outside the gene matches. The CDR3 length is 20 residues. Germline loops: CDR1 SNHLY, CDR2 FYNNEI.

In nucleotides, the CDR3 is TGTGCCAGCAGCTTGGGGCAGGGGCCCTACGAGCAGTACTTC. This translates into CASSLGQGPYEQYF. J is TRBJ2-7 and V is TRBV13, with a weak D call TRBD1 (6 bases). The germline CDR1 and CDR2 sequences are PRHDT and FYEKMQ (reference sequence). The CDR3 loop spans 14 amino acids. Trimming pared 3 bases from V and 2 bases from J, leaving 11 bases between.

The chain recombines TRBV5-1 with TRBJ2-7; D unclear. There are 13 residues in the CDR3. Germline CDR1 reads SGHRS; CDR2 reads YFSETQ. V lost 0 bases and J 3 bases, leaving 7 bases between the germline ends. This chain's CDR3 is CASSLGAGYEQYF. CDR3 nucleotide sequence: TGCGCCAGCAGCTTGGGGGCAGGCTACGAGCAGTACTTC.

The V and J genes are TRBV6-6 and TRBJ2-7, with D uncertain. This CDR3 is built from 12 residues. Trimming shortened V by 6 bases and J by 3 bases, and 9 bases separated the two germline ends. Germline values: CDR1 MNHNY, CDR2 SVGAGI (reference sequence). DNA of the CDR3: TGTGCCAGCAGCACATTAGTCTACGAGCAGTACTTC. Translating gives CASSTLVYEQYF.

The chain uses TRBV5-4 and TRBJ2-7; 9 nucleotides match TRBD2. The CDR3 extends over 13 amino acids. V trimming: 6 bases; J trimming: 5 bases; junction bases outside the gene matches: 6. The V gene's germline CDR1 is SGHNT and CDR2 YYREEE (reference sequence). CDR3 nucleotides: TGTGCCAGCATAAATGTAGCGGGAGACGAGCAGTACTTC. It encodes CASINVAGDEQYF.

CDR3 sequence (DNA): TGCAGCGTTGTTGAGTCCTCGGGAAACACCATATATTTT. Protein: CSVVESSGNTIYF. The V and J genes are TRBV29-1 and TRBJ1-3; no firm D call. Per the germline V gene, CDR1 is SQVTM and CDR2 is ANQGSEA. Trimming took 4 bases from V and 4 from J, leaving 11 bases between them. This CDR3 has 13 residues.

The V gene is TRBV6-5, the J gene TRBJ2-7; D is unclear. The length of the CDR3 is 12 residues. Trimming took off 5 bases at V and 3 bases at J, with 8 bases between the two ends. Germline CDR1 reads MNHEY; CDR2 reads SVGAGI. Here the CDR3 DNA reads TGTGCCAGCAGTCCGGACGTCTACGAGCAGTACTTC. Translated, it gives CASSPDVYEQYF.

About this clone itself: Other DNA sequences in this sample translate to the same CDR3. The gene calls are TRBV19 and TRBJ1-5; 9 nucleotides align to TRBD1. CDR3 length equals 15 residues. V gave up 3 bases and J gave up 2 bases; unmatched junction bases: 2. Germline CDR1 LNHDA, CDR2 SQIVND (reference sequence). The CDR3 here is CASSIGDRGNQPQHF. The CDR3 region has the DNA TGTGCCAGTAGTATCGGGGACAGGGGCAATCAGCCCCAGCATTTT.

The CDR3 sequence is CASSTPTGGSHEQYF. The CDR3 coding sequence is TGTGCCAGTAGTACCCCGACAGGGGGCTCACACGAGCAGTACTTC. The V call is TRBV19, the J call TRBJ2-7; TRBD1 aligns across 10 bases. J lost 5 bases, V lost 4 bases, and 8 bases had no gene match. This CDR3 region has 15 residues. Per germline, CDR1 LNHDA and CDR2 SQIVND (reference sequence).

This clone is a singleton in its sample. The CDR3 loop is CATAGDSYEQYF. The CDR3 bases are TGTGCCACGGCGGGAGACTCCTACGAGCAGTACTTC. This chain connects TRBV19 to TRBJ2-7; 7 bases align to TRBD2. Germline V gene lookup returns CDR1 LNHDA and CDR2 SQIVND (reference sequence). This CDR3 comprises 12 residues. V shed 10 bases and J 0 bases; nucleotides not matched to a gene: 3.

J is TRBJ2-3 and V is TRBV5-1; 9 bases are shared with TRBD1. Germline CDR1 and CDR2: SGHRS and YFSETQ. The CDR3 extends over 13 amino acids. V trimming: 3 bases; J trimming: 6 bases; junction bases outside the gene matches: 2. CDR3 nucleotides: TGCGCCAGCAGCTCGACAGGGGGGGATACGCAGTATTTT. Translation gives CASSSTGGDTQYF.

The chain uses TRBV14 and TRBJ2-7; the match to TRBD2 covers 9 bases. J lost 3 bases, V lost 3 bases, and 6 bases had no gene match. CDR1 SGHDN and CDR2 FVKESK come from the germline V gene. This CDR3 region has 15 residues. Written as DNA, the CDR3 is TGTGCCAGCAGCCACGGTAGCGGGAGCTTCTACGAGCAGTACTTC. Its translation is CASSHGSGSFYEQYF.

The sample holds one count of this clone. V usage is TRBV11-2 and J usage is TRBJ2-1; weak D call: TRBD2 (6 bases). CDR3 size: 15 residues. V lost 3 bases and J lost 3, with 12 bases in between. Per germline, CDR1 SGHAT and CDR2 FQNNGV. In nucleotides, the CDR3 is TGTGCCAGCAGCTTGTCACGGGAGTTCTACAATGAGCAGTTCTTC. The encoded protein is CASSLSREFYNEQFF.

The gene calls are TRBV4-2 and TRBJ2-1; TRBD2 matches at 9 bases. The CDR3 totals 16 residues. The J segment lost 7 bases and the V segment lost 0 bases, leaving 7 bases of the junction unmatched. Germline values: CDR1 LGHNA, CDR2 YNFKEQ. The CDR3: CASSQERLAAKNEQFF. As DNA, the CDR3 is TGTGCCAGCAGCCAAGAAAGACTAGCGGCCAAGAATGAGCAGTTCTTC.